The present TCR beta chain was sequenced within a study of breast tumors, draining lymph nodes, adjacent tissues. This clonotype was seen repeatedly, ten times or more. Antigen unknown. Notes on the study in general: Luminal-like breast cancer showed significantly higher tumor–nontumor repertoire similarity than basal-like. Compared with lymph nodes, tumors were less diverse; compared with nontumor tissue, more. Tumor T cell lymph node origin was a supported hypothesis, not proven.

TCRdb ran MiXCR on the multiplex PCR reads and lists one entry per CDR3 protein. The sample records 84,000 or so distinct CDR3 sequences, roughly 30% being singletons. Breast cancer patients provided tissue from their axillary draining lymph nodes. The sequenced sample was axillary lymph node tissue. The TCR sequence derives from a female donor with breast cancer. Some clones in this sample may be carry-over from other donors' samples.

The CDR3 nucleotides read TGTGCCAGCAGCCAAGGGTACAGCACAGATACGCAGTATTTT. It yields the protein CASSQGYSTDTQYF. This sequence joins TRBV14 and TRBJ2-3, with D unclear. V lost 1 base, J lost 0 bases, and 5 bases lay in between. The CDR3 contains 14 residues. Looked up from germline, CDR1 is SGHDN and CDR2 is FVKESK. The full variable domain, in which reference TRBV14 and TRBJ2-3 provide the parts outside the CDR3, is EAGVTQFPSHSVIEKGQTVTLRCDPISGHDNLYWYRRVMGKEIKFLLHFVKESKQDESGMPNNRFLAERTGGTYSTLKVQPAELEDSGVYFCASSQGYSTDTQYFGPGTRLTVL.